What follows are 12 T cell receptor beta chains derived from one specimen sequenced in a study of blood T cell repertoires in COVID-19. TCRdb's copy holds only in-frame clones and misses some; the assay was immunoSEQ multiplex PCR. There are over 300,000 clones in the sample; approximately 88% occur only once, and 0.95% to 1% lies in the top ten. Sequencing input: PBMCs or T cells enriched from blood (not recorded which). The origin of the receptors is a woman in her 30s with acute COVID-19.

CDR3 region: CASSMQGSSGNTIYF. CDR3 nucleotides: TGTGCCAGCAGCATGCAGGGGAGCTCTGGAAACACCATATATTTT. V gene TRBV7-9 combines with J gene TRBJ1-3, with D possibly TRBD1 on 6 matching bases. Trimming removed 5 bases at V and 0 bases at J, with 11 bases between. The CDR3 length is 15 residues. Germline V gene sequence: CDR1 SEHNR, CDR2 FQNEAQ (reference sequence).

The chain carries TRBV30 and TRBJ1-4; TRBD1 might be the D (5 bases). Germline V gene sequence: CDR1 GTSNPN, CDR2 SVGIG (reference sequence). V gave up 8 bases and J gave up 8 bases, with 21 bases separating them. The CDR3 totals 14 residues. CDR3 sequence (DNA): TGTGCCAGCAAGTTACGCGGGGCTGGGGAAAAACTGTTTTTT. It yields the protein CASKLRGAGEKLFF.

This clone was observed a single time. The gene calls are TRBV6-5 and TRBJ2-1; D is unclear. Germline V gene lookup returns CDR1 MNHEY and CDR2 SVGAGI. The CDR3 is 13 amino acids. Trimming removed 6 bases from V and 6 bases from J, with 12 bases in between. CDR3 region: CASRPYRGNEQFF. The CDR3 DNA reads as TGTGCCAGCAGGCCTTACCGAGGCAATGAGCAGTTCTTC.

This sequence joins TRBV2 and TRBJ2-7; TRBD2 matches 9 bases. The CDR3 sequence is 16 residues long. V shed 6 bases and J 3 bases; nucleotides not matched to a gene: 12. Germline CDR1 and CDR2: SNHLY and FYNNEI. This chain's CDR3 is CASRVRAGTSNYEQYF. Here the CDR3 DNA reads TGTGCCAGCAGGGTAAGGGCCGGGACTAGCAACTACGAGCAGTACTTC. The full variable domain, with the rest looked up from reference TRBV2 and TRBJ2-7, is EPEVTQTPSHQVTQMGQEVILRCVPISNHLYFYWYRQILGQKVEFLVSFYNNEISEKSEIFDDQFSVERPDGSNFTLKIRSTKLEDSAMYFCASRVRAGTSNYEQYFGPGTRLTVT.

The chain links TRBV27 to TRBJ2-7; D possibly corresponds to TRBD1 (7 bases). CDR1 and CDR2 (germline): MNHEY, SMNVEV (reference sequence). This CDR3 has 13 amino acids. Trimming cost V 6 bases and J 6 bases, with 15 bases left between them. CDR3 loop: CASSWSGGREQYF. In DNA, the CDR3 is TGTGCCAGCAGCTGGTCAGGGGGGCGCGAGCAGTACTTC.

The chain links TRBV5-1 to TRBJ1-2; 9 bases map to TRBD1. This CDR3 contains 14 residues. Per the germline V gene, CDR1 is SGHRS and CDR2 is YFSETQ. The V and J ends lost 4 bases and 7 bases, in that order; junction bases with no gene match: 8. CDR3 region: CASSSGTGRAGYTF. The CDR3, as DNA: TGCGCCAGCAGCAGCGGGACAGGGAGGGCTGGCTACACCTTC.

This chain links TRBV7-8 with TRBJ2-5; D is possibly TRBD2 (6 bases). V lost 2 bases and J lost 1, with 11 bases in between. The germline V gene has CDR1 SGHVS and CDR2 FQNEAQ. The CDR3 has 15 residues. This CDR3 is CASSLTGETQETQYF. In nucleotides, the CDR3 is TGTGCCAGCAGCTTAACGGGGGAGACCCAAGAGACCCAGTACTTC.

The chain is built from TRBV5-6 and TRBJ2-7; 8 nucleotides agree with TRBD1. The CDR3 covers 17 residues. Germline V CDR1 and CDR2: SGHDT, YYEEEE. V trimming: 0 bases; J trimming: 4 bases; junction bases outside the gene matches: 12. The CDR3 spells CASSLALDRVSFYEQYF. CDR3 nucleotide sequence: TGTGCCAGCAGCTTGGCACTGGACAGGGTCTCTTTTTACGAGCAGTACTTC.

The V and J genes are TRBV7-9 and TRBJ2-7; D possibly corresponds to TRBD1 (5 bases). The V end was cut by 5 bases, the J end by 5 bases, with 16 bases between. There are 14 residues in the CDR3. CDR1 and CDR2 from the germline V gene are SEHNR and FQNEAQ (reference sequence). In nucleotides, the CDR3 is TGTGCCAGCAGCGCTCCAGGGCAGAGAGACGAGCAGTACTTC. Protein sequence: CASSAPGQRDEQYF.

This clone was recorded once. V usage is TRBV6-5 and J usage is TRBJ1-3, with D unresolved. The CDR3 loop spans 16 amino acids. Germline assignment: CDR1 MNHEY and CDR2 SVGAGI. Trimming stripped 2 bases from V and 0 bases from J, with 11 bases between. This chain's CDR3 is CASSYRGSDSGNTIYF. Here the CDR3 DNA reads TGTGCCAGCAGTTACCGAGGGTCTGACTCTGGAAACACCATATATTTT.

This chain uses TRBV4-1 with TRBJ2-7, with 8 nucleotides matching TRBD1. Germline V gene lookup returns CDR1 MGHRA and CDR2 YSYEKL. V lost 4 bases to trimming and J lost 4 bases; unmatched junction nucleotides: 3. This CDR3 has 13 amino acids. The CDR3 DNA reads TGCGCCAGCAGCCTGACAGGGGAGTACGAGCAGTACTTC. It is translated as CASSLTGEYEQYF.

DNA for the CDR3: TGTGCCAGCAGTTCACGACCGGGACAGGGAGATTCACCCCTCCACTTT. Residues: CASSSRPGQGDSPLHF. This chain links TRBV28 with TRBJ1-6; 9 nucleotides agree with TRBD1. Germline lookup yields CDR1 MDHEN and CDR2 SYDVKM. CDR3 length: 16 residues. With V trimmed by 4 bases and J by 8 bases, 9 bases remained unmatched.